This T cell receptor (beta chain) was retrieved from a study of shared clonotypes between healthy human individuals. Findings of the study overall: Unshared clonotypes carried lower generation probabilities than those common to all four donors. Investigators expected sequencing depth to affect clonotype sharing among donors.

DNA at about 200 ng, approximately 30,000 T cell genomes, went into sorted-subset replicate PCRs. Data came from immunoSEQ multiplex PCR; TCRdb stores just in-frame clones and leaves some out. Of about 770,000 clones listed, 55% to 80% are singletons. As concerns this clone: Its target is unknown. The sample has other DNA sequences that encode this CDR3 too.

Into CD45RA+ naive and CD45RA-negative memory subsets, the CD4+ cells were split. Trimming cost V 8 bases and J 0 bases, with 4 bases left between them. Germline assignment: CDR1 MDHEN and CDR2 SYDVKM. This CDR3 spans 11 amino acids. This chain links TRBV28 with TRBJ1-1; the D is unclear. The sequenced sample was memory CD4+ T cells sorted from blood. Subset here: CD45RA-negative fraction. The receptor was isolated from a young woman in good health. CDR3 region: CASSMNTEAFF. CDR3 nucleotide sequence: TGTGCCAGCTCTATGAACACTGAAGCTTTCTTT.